Reported below is one TCR beta chain. This entry belongs to a study of blood T cell repertoires in COVID-19. Looking at the study overall: Samples representing acute and convalescent COVID-19 were sourced from the United States, Italy and Spain. From T cells, B-cell-depleted T cells, or PBMCs came the material, which was cDNA or gDNA.

Germline loops: CDR1 SGHRS, CDR2 YFSETQ. The CDR3 has 14 amino acids. The trim removed 5 bases at V and 4 bases at J, leaving 5 bases unmatched. In the authors' methods: Reference gene primer amplification yielded estimated nucleated cell counts. TCRdb's copy holds only in-frame clones and misses some; the assay was immunoSEQ multiplex PCR. Clonal size and the V and J genes are those of that table, whereas D and trimming came from the DNA. The sample lists 75,000 to 80,000 clones; about nine tenths were seen once. This rearrangement joins TRBV5-1 to TRBJ1-4; TRBD1 agrees at 7 bases. This receptor was identified in a human donor in a cohort sampled during active COVID-19. Specimen: peripheral blood. The CDR3 region is CASREAGGNEKLFF. DNA for the CDR3: TGCGCCAGCAGGGAGGCAGGGGGTAATGAAAAACTGTTTTTT.